This TCR beta chain is drawn from a study of OX40 agonist ivuxolimab in advanced cancers. Overall study: Each dose-escalation patient presented with hepatocellular carcinoma, melanoma, renal cell or head and neck cancer.

Germline values: CDR1 MNHNS, CDR2 SASEGT. This CDR3 spans 13 amino acids. Trimming removed 6 bases from V and 0 bases from J, with 6 bases in between. Clones were read by immunoSEQ multiplex PCR, and TCRdb kept only the in-frame ones, dropping some. The repertoire holds some 50,000 clones, with less than 90% as singletons. Study findings and constraints: The average count of expanded clones was higher among CD8+ T cells than among CD4+.

Concerning this clone: Its target is unknown.

The receptor was derived from an adult with an advanced solid tumor such as melanoma, head and neck, liver or kidney cancer. The gene calls are TRBV6-1 and TRBJ2-4, with a tentative D call TRBD2 (6 bases). This sample comprised CD4+ or CD8+ T cells sorted from blood, obtained in a trial of the OX40 agonist ivuxolimab. The CDR3 reads CASRGGAKNIQYF. The CDR3 nucleotides read TGTGCCAGCAGGGGGGGAGCCAAAAACATTCAGTACTTC.